The 17 T cell receptor beta chains given below trace back to one sample, sequenced in a study of cytomegalovirus exposure and HLA in healthy donors. Researchers ran the PCR with 60 Vbeta and 13 Jbeta primers. Using immunoSEQ multiplex PCR, the repertoire was profiled, and TCRdb retains in-frame clones only, with some absent. The sample has approximately 110,000 clones, around 80% seen once; the top ten hold around 5.1%. The sequencing sample was made of PBMCs. All receptors come from a female donor in good health and CMV-seropositive.

The V call is TRBV5-1, the J call TRBJ2-1, with 8 bases matching TRBD2. The CDR3 is made up of 16 amino acids. From germline, CDR1 is SGHRS and CDR2 YFSETQ. The J segment lost 7 bases and the V segment lost 0 bases, leaving 9 bases of the junction unmatched. This CDR3 reads CASSLAGTRERNEQFF. The CDR3 DNA reads as TGCGCCAGCAGCTTGGCCGGGACTAGAGAGCGGAATGAGCAGTTCTTC.

This chain links TRBV5-1 with TRBJ1-1, with D uncertain. Germline V CDR1 and CDR2: SGHRS, YFSETQ. This CDR3 has 12 residues. V lost 2 bases to trimming and J lost 8 bases, with 10 bases between them. CDR3 in DNA: TGCGCCAGCAGCTTAACCGGGTCAGAAGCTTTCTTT. It yields the protein CASSLTGSEAFF.

This clone came up a few times. The chain carries TRBV6-1 and TRBJ1-5; TRBD1 is a possible D gene (5 bases). Germline V gene lookup returns CDR1 MNHNS and CDR2 SASEGT. The CDR3 is made up of 15 amino acids. V was shortened by 5 bases and J by 0 bases, with 11 bases between the two germline ends. CDR3 residues: CASSKQVNSNQPQHF. The CDR3 DNA follows: TGTGCCAGCAGTAAACAGGTCAATAGCAATCAGCCCCAGCATTTT.

The rearrangement joins TRBV7-2 to TRBJ2-7; 9 nucleotides line up with TRBD2. Unmatched junction bases numbered 8, after V lost 1 base and J lost 4 bases. Looked up from germline, CDR1 is SGHTA and CDR2 is FQGNSA. This CDR3 has 16 residues. CDR3 in amino acids: CASSLGSSGGKYEQYF. CDR3 coding DNA: TGTGCCAGCAGCTTAGGGTCCAGCGGGGGGAAGTACGAGCAGTACTTC.

Only a few counts were recorded for this clone. This chain joins TRBV6-1 and TRBJ1-1; D gene uncertain. The CDR3 spans 13 residues. Germline V CDR1 and CDR2: MNHNS, SASEGT. V was shortened by 2 bases and J by 1 base, with 5 bases between the two germline ends. The CDR3 nucleotides are TGTGCCAGCAGTGAACCGGGGAACACTGAAGCTTTCTTT. This codes for CASSEPGNTEAFF.

The chain is built from TRBV30 and TRBJ2-3; 10 bases are a match to TRBD2. This CDR3 spans 15 amino acids. After removal of 0 bases from V and 5 bases from J, the junction contained 5 bases not matched to a gene. Germline CDR1 and CDR2: GTSNPN and SVGIG (reference sequence). CDR3 in DNA: TGTGCCTGGAGTGTACTGAGCGGGGGGGGAGATACGCAGTATTTT. This encodes CAWSVLSGGGDTQYF.

The chain is built from TRBV6-5 and TRBJ2-1, with 9 positions matching TRBD1. This CDR3 has 13 residues. Germline values: CDR1 MNHEY, CDR2 SVGAGI. Trimming removed 6 bases from V and 8 bases from J; junction bases left unmatched: 5. This CDR3 reads CASRLQGADEQFF. In DNA, the CDR3 is TGTGCCAGCAGATTACAGGGGGCTGATGAGCAGTTCTTC.

This chain connects TRBV14 to TRBJ2-1, with D perhaps matching TRBD2 (6 bases). With 2 bases removed from V and 9 bases from J, the gap between germline ends came to 23 bases. This CDR3 is 17 amino acids long. CDR1 and CDR2 (germline): SGHDN, FVKESK. The CDR3 loop reads CASSQYQSGTVRGEQFF. The CDR3 coding sequence is TGTGCCAGCAGCCAATACCAGTCCGGGACTGTGAGGGGTGAGCAGTTCTTC. Variable domain in full (rest from reference TRBV14 and TRBJ2-1): EAGVTQFPSHSVIEKGQTVTLRCDPISGHDNLYWYRRVMGKEIKFLLHFVKESKQDESGMPNNRFLAERTGGTYSTLKVQPAELEDSGVYFCASSQYQSGTVRGEQFFGPGTRLTVL.

The chain has TRBV7-9 and TRBJ2-5, with a tentative D call TRBD2 (6 bases). The CDR3 runs 16 residues. With 5 bases removed from V and 5 bases from J, the gap between germline ends came to 21 bases. CDR1 and CDR2 from the germline V gene are SEHNR and FQNEAQ (reference sequence). The CDR3 nucleotides read TGTGCCAGCAGCCCACACCGGGGACTTTGGGGGGAGACCCAGTACTTC. It translates to CASSPHRGLWGETQYF.

V gene TRBV13 combines with J gene TRBJ1-4; D is uncertain. The CDR3 is 15 amino acids. Germline V lookup: CDR1 PRHDT, CDR2 FYEKMQ (reference sequence). V shed 0 bases and J shed 4 bases, with 9 bases lying between them. CDR3 DNA sequence: TGTGCCAGCAGCTTAGGCGGTCGTAGTAATGAAAAACTGTTTTTT. Residues: CASSLGGRSNEKLFF.

The rearrangement links TRBV6-1 to TRBJ2-2; TRBD1 might be the D (6 bases). There are 15 residues in the CDR3. Trimming shortened V by 6 bases and J by 2 bases, and 13 bases separated the two germline ends. Germline CDR1 MNHNS, CDR2 SASEGT. CDR3 in amino acids: CASSLGQHNTGELFF. Here the CDR3 DNA reads TGTGCCAGCAGCCTCGGACAGCATAACACCGGGGAGCTGTTTTTT.

V usage is TRBV10-3 and J usage is TRBJ1-2; perhaps TRBD1 as D (5 bases). Germline-derived CDR1 and CDR2 are ENHRY and SYGVKD. The V end lost 2 bases, the J end lost 2 bases, and 9 bases lay between the germline ends. The CDR3 is made up of 14 amino acids. CDR3 in DNA: TGTGCCATCAGTGAGACGGGGGGGAACTATGGCTACACCTTC. It yields the protein CAISETGGNYGYTF.

The V and J genes are TRBV30 and TRBJ1-5; D not resolved. Deletions cut 0 bases from V and 1 base from J, with 13 bases between. There are 16 residues in the CDR3. CDR1 GTSNPN and CDR2 SVGIG come from the germline V gene (reference sequence). The CDR3: CAWSVARRRSNQPQHF. CDR3 DNA sequence: TGTGCCTGGAGTGTAGCTCGTAGGAGGAGCAATCAGCCCCAGCATTTT.

This chain links TRBV29-1 with TRBJ2-7, with 10 bases lining up with TRBD1. The junction had 1 base not matched to a gene; V was cut back by 6 bases and J by 2 bases. Germline lookup yields CDR1 SQVTM and CDR2 ANQGSEA. The CDR3 runs to 12 residues. The CDR3 DNA follows: TGCAGCGTCGGACAGGGGGCCTACGAGCAGTACTTC. It yields the protein CSVGQGAYEQYF.

Here the CDR3 DNA reads TGTGCCAGCAGTTTCACAGGGGGTGGCTACACCTTC. Translating it yields CASSFTGGGYTF. The V and J genes are TRBV5-4 and TRBJ1-2; 8 nucleotides align to TRBD1. CDR3 length: 12 amino acids. Germline V lookup: CDR1 SGHNT, CDR2 YYREEE (reference sequence). V lost 5 bases to trimming and J lost 7 bases; unmatched junction nucleotides: 4.

J is TRBJ2-3 and V is TRBV7-2; 8 bases are a match to TRBD2. Germline assignment: CDR1 SGHTA and CDR2 FQGNSA. The CDR3 is 16 amino acids. The V gene end was trimmed by 0 bases and the J gene end by 2 bases; junction bases not matched to a gene: 4. The CDR3 sequence is CASSLAPGGPTDTQYF. CDR3 sequence (DNA): TGTGCCAGCAGCTTAGCCCCGGGGGGGCCCACAGATACGCAGTATTTT.

This clone was observed a few times. The chain has TRBV7-2 and TRBJ2-5; D is possibly TRBD1 (6 bases). CDR3 length equals 15 residues. Trimming took off 3 bases at V and 2 bases at J, with 13 bases between the two ends. Germline V gene data show CDR1 as SGHTA and CDR2 as FQGNSA. The CDR3 nucleotides read TGTGCCAGCAGCTTCCTCGACAGGAATCAAGAGACCCAGTACTTC. Its protein product is CASSFLDRNQETQYF. Full variable domain (outside the CDR3, taken from reference TRBV7-2 and TRBJ2-5): GAGVSQSPSNKVTEKGKDVELRCDPISGHTALYWYRQSLGQGLEFLIYFQGNSAPDKSGLPSDRFSAERTGGSVSTLTIQRTQQEDSAVYLCASSFLDRNQETQYFGPGTRLLVL.